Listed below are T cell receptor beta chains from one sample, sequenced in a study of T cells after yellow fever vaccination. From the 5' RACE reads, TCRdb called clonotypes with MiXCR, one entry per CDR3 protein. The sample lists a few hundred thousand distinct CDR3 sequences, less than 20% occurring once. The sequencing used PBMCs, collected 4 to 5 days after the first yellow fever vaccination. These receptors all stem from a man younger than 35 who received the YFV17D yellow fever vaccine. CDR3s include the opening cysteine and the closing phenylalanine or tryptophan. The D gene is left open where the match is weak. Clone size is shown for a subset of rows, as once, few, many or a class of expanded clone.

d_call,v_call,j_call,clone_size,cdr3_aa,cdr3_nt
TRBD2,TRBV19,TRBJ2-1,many,CASSSPGLAAGDEQFF,TGTGCCAGTAGTAGCCCGGGACTAGCTGCAGGGGATGAGCAGTTCTTC
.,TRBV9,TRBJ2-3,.,CASSVDVGDSGSDTQYF,TGTGCCAGCAGCGTAGATGTCGGGGACTCCGGGTCAGATACGCAGTATTTT
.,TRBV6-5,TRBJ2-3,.,CASSYFGGTDTQYF,TGTGCCAGCAGTTACTTCGGGGGCACAGATACGCAGTATTTT
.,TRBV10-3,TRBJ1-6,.,CAISDGDSPLHF,TGTGCCATCAGTGATGGAGATTCACCCCTCCACTTT
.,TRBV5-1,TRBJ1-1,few,CASSLFRVAEAFF,TGCGCCAGCAGCTTATTCAGGGTTGCTGAAGCTTTCTTT
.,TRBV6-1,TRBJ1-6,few,CASAQGMGSDSPLHF,TGTGCCAGCGCTCAGGGCATGGGGTCGGATTCACCCCTCCACTTT
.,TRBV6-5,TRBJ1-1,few,CASSYVANTEAFF,TGTGCCAGCAGTTACGTAGCGAACACTGAAGCTTTCTTT
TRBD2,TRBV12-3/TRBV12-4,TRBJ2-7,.,CASSVTSGVSYEQYF,TGTGCCAGCAGTGTCACTAGCGGGGTATCCTACGAGCAGTACTTC
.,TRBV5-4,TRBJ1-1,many,CATGGQGSVTEAFF,TGTGCCACCGGCGGGCAGGGGTCGGTCACTGAAGCTTTCTTT
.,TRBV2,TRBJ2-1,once,CASNYRLSSGSYNEQFF,TGTGCCAGCAATTATCGACTTAGTTCGGGCTCCTACAATGAGCAGTTCTTC
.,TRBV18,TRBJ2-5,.,CASSDYQETQYF,TGTGCCAGCTCGGACTACCAAGAGACCCAGTACTTC
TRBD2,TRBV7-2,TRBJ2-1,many,CASSLSGGVPWEQFF,TGTGCCAGCAGCTTAAGCGGGGGGGTCCCGTGGGAGCAGTTCTTC
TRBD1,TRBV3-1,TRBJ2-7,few,CASSYRGYEQYF,TGTGCCAGCAGTTACAGGGGTTACGAGCAGTACTTC
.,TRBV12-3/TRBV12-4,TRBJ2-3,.,CASSLNYGTDTQYF,TGTGCCAGCAGTTTAAACTACGGCACAGATACGCAGTATTTT